This T cell receptor (beta chain) was captured by sequencing in a study of T-cell reconstitution after alpha-beta-depleted transplantation in children (TCRdb year 2016). For context, the study as a whole: Using TCR repertoire profiling, the study quantitatively followed how T-cell immune reconstitution unfolded in children after TCRalphabeta/CD19-depleted allogeneic hematopoietic cell transplantation. General study outcomes and caveats: Hyperexpanded clone frequencies declined over subsequent months; after one year, T-cell counts and TCRbeta diversity were mostly attributed to newly produced T cells. About two months after transplant, the apparently early recovery of alphabetaT-cell counts reportedly depended on just several hundred clones that had expanded rapidly and came from non-depleted graft cells. The high TCRbeta diversity at day 60 in some patients was ascribed to recipient T cells and intrathymic progenitors that had survived conditioning.

Between the V and J ends, shortened by 9 bases and 9 bases respectively, the junction contains 16 bases. Spanning cysteine to phenylalanine, the CDR3 consists of 13 amino acids. Of all the DNA, just the CDR3 is kept, 39 bases in frame from base 1. The germline V gene supplies CDR1 SGHTS and CDR2 YDEGEE. The sample holds one count of this clonotype. There is no known antigen for this receptor. One base away there is no much larger clone; base qualities are not given. Evidence from a single read is weak. The library was obtained by PCR. Instrument on record: Illumina HiSeq 2500. TCR libraries were prepared with molecular barcoding, using unique molecular identifiers to normalize TCRbeta repertoire quantification. The public reads were quality trimmed at Q25 with fastp and then assembled into clones with MiXCR by TCRdb, keeping productive beta chains. Entries are consolidated by CDR3 protein sequence, retaining the most common genes and DNA. In this sample the table shows around 210,000 distinct CDR3 sequences, roughly 7.1% of which occur a single time. The top ten clones comprise 4.5% to 6.5% of the sample.

This specimen's treatment or condition label, interpreted: allogeneic hematopoietic cell transplantation with graft depleted of TCRalphabeta T cells and CD19 B cells. The children who served as transplant recipients had been given grafts of TCRalphabeta/CD19-depleted allogeneic hematopoietic cells. The receptor was derived from a boy aged 2 to 10 with acute lymphoblastic leukemia, due to receive a stem cell transplant. The source material was PBMCs, sampled before TCRalphabeta/CD19-depleted stem cell transplant. This chain is built from TRBV5-8 and TRBJ1-6; matching of 5 bases hints at TRBD1 as the D gene. The nucleotides are TGTGCCATGGGACCCCAGCGCAGTTCACCCCTCCACTTT. It encodes CAMGPQRSSPLHF.